This T cell receptor beta chain was retrieved from a study of blood T cell repertoires in COVID-19. For the study at large: Italy, Spain and the United States were the sources of the convalescent and acute COVID-19 samples. T cells, B-cell-depleted T cells, or PBMCs provided the cDNA or gDNA that served as material.

Germline V gives CDR1 LNHNV, CDR2 YYDKDF (reference sequence). CDR3 length equals 16 residues. V gave up 0 bases and J gave up 10 bases, with 16 bases separating them. In the study's own analysis: Amplified reference gene primers provided the basis for estimating nucleated cell counts. Repertoires were generated with immunoSEQ multiplex PCR, while TCRdb's copy carries only in-frame clones and drops some. Clone size and the V and J calls come from that table; the DNA yielded D and trimming. This table holds 120,000 or so clones, roughly nine tenths found once. The sequenced sample was peripheral blood. This clonotype was obtained from an older man who had recovered from COVID-19. V gene TRBV15 combines with J gene TRBJ1-6; unclear D gene. The CDR3 reads CATSRDRSGGGSPLHF. CDR3 DNA: TGTGCCACCAGCAGAGATAGGTCAGGAGGAGGATCACCCCTCCACTTT.